This TCR beta chain was captured by sequencing in a study of shared clonotypes between healthy human individuals. General study findings and limits: Estimated clonotype richness was generally higher in naive than memory subsets.

To note about this clone: Antigen specificity is unknown.

Profiling relied on immunoSEQ multiplex PCR, and the TCRdb table lists in-frame clones only, not all of them. The sample yields about 2.1 million clones, approximately 94% seen once. CD8 cells regarded as naive lacked CD45RO, were positively chosen for CCR7, and omitted terminally differentiated effector memory CD45RA+ cells. This receptor was taken from a man between 18 and 35 years old in good health. Some clones in this sample may be carry-over from other donors' samples. The specimen sequenced was naive CD8+ T cells from PBMCs.

CDR3 region: CASSFTGRDYNEQFF. The CDR3 DNA reads as TGTGCCAGCAGCTTCACAGGGAGGGACTACAATGAGCAGTTCTTC. This chain connects TRBV7-9 to TRBJ2-1; possible D gene TRBD2, 7 bases. Germline V gene lookup returns CDR1 SEHNR and CDR2 FQNEAQ (reference sequence). Trimming took 3 bases from V and 3 from J, leaving 12 bases between them. This CDR3 comprises 15 residues.